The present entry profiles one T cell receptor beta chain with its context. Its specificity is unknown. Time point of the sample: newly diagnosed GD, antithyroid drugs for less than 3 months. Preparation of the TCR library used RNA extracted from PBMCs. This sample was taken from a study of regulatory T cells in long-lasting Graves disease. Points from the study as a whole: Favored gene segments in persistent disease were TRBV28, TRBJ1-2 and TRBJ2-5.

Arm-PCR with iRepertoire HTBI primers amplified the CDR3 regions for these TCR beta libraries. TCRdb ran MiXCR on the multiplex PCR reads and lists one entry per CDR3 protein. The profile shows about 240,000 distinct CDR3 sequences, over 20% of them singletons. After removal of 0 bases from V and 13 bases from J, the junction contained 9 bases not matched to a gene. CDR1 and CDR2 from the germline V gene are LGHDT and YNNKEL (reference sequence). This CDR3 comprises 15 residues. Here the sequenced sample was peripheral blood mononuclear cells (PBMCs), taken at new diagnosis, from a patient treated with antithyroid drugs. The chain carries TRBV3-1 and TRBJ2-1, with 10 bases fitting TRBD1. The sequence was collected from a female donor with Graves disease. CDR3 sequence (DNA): TGTGCCAGCAGCCAAGACGGGACAGGGGAAGAGACCCAGTTCTTC. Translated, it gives CASSQDGTGEETQFF.